The clone carrying this TCR beta chain was detected ten times or more. Antigen: not known. Germline is not matched at one junction end, which may reflect a read error. TCR cDNA molecules each carried a unique molecular identifier. TCRdb used MiXCR to reprocess the 5' RACE reads, holding one entry per CDR3 protein. The table includes 20,000 to 30,000 distinct CDR3 sequences, 8% to 10% detected once. The CDR3 length is 14 residues. Germline V CDR1 and CDR2: SEHNR, FQNEAQ (reference sequence). These data come from a study of spatial heterogeneity in lung cancer. Study at large: Among detected sequences, beta-chain ones consistently exceeded alpha-chain ones in number. Study-wide points: Expanded alpha and beta TCR counts within tumors tracked tumor mutation counts.

Time point: sample taken at primary tumor resection. Samples were donated by 72 untreated early-stage non-small cell lung cancer patients. In each case, whole RNA from tumor, nontumor lung or frozen PBMC was sequenced unsorted. This clonotype was obtained from a male donor with early-stage non-small cell lung cancer. V usage is TRBV7-9 and J usage is TRBJ2-2; a possible D gene is TRBD2 (6 bases). The starting material was lung tumor tissue, obtained at surgery. The CDR3 protein is CASSLAPGTQELFF. The DNA for the CDR3 is TGTGCCAGCAGCCTAGCGCCAGGGACCCAAGAGCTGTTTTTT. The full variable domain, in which reference TRBV7-9 and TRBJ2-2 provide the parts outside the CDR3, is DTGVSQNPRHKITKRGQNVTFRCDPISEHNRLYWYRQTLGQGPEFLTYFQNEAQLEKSRLLSDRFSAERPKGSFSTLEIQRTEQGDSAMYLCASSLAPGTQELFFGEGSRLTVL.